This TCR beta chain is from a study of blood T cells in healthy people across ages. The use of a sample-barcoded 5' primer and a J-beta primer mix characterized a second PCR of about 7 to 12 cycles. TCRdb processed the 5' RACE reads anew with MiXCR; each CDR3 protein has one entry. The sample holds more than 550,000 distinct CDR3 sequences, 22% seen once. This CDR3 is 18 amino acids long. Germline-derived CDR1 and CDR2 are MNHEY and SMNVEV (reference sequence). V shed 3 bases and J shed 1 base, with 18 bases lying between them. This clonotype was observed a few times. V and J are TRBV27 and TRBJ2-2; unclear D gene. The TCR sequence derives from a man between 70 and 80 years old in good health. The sequencing sample was made of blood. Written as DNA, the CDR3 is TGTGCCAGCAGTTTTAGGGCCGCCAACTTTAAGAACACCGGGGAGCTGTTTTTT. This codes for CASSFRAANFKNTGELFF.